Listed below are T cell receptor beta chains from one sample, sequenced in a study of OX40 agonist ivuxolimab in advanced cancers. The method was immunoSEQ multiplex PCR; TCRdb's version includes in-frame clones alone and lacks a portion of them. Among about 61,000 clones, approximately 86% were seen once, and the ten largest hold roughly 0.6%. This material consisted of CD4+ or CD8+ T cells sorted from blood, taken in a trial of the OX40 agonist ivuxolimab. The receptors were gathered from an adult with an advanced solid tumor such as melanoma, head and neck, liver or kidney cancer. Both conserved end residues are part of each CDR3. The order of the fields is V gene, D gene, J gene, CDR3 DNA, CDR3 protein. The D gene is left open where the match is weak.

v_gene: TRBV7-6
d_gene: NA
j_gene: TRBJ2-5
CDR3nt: TGTGCCAGCAGCTTATCGGGAGCCGAAAAGACCCAGTACTTC
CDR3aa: CASSLSGAEKTQYF

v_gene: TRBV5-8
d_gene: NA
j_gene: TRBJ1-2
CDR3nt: NA
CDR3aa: CASSWGQGSTF

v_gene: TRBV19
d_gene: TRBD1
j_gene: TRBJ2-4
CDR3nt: TGTGCCAGTAGTGCACCGACAGGGGGCCAAAACATTCAGTACTTC
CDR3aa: CASSAPTGGQNIQYF

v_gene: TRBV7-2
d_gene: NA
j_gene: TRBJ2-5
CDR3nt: TGTGCCAGCAGCTTAGGTCTCAGGGACACGAAAGAGACCCAGTACTTC
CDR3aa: CASSLGLRDTKETQYF

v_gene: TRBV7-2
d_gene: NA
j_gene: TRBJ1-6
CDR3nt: TGTGCCAGCAGCTTGGAGGGGGGTAATTCACCCCTCCACTTT
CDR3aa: CASSLEGGNSPLHF

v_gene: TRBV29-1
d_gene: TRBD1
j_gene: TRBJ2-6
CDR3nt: TGCAGCGTCCAGGGGGCTGGGGCCAACGTCCTGACTTTC
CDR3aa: CSVQGAGANVLTF

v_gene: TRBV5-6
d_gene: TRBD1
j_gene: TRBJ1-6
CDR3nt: TGTGCCAGCAGCGGGACAGGCTTTGGCTCCTATAATTCACCCCTCCACTTT
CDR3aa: CASSGTGFGSYNSPLHF

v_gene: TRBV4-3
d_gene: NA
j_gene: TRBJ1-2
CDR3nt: TGCGCCAGCAGCCCTGGGGCTCGAGGCTATGGCTACACCTTC
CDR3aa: CASSPGARGYGYTF

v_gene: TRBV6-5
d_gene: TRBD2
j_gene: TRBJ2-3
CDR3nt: TGTGCCAGCAGTGGAGTAGCGGGGGGACAAGATACGCAGTATTTT
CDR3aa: CASSGVAGGQDTQYF

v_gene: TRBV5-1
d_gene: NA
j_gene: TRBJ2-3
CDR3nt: TGCGCCAGCAGCTTGGCCGGGGTCACAGATACGCAGTATTTT
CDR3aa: CASSLAGVTDTQYF

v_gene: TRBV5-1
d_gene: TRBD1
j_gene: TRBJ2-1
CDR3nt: TGCGCCAGCAGCGCGGGACAGGACAATGAGCAGTTCTTC
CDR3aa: CASSAGQDNEQFF

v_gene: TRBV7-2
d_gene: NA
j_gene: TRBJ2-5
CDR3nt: TGTGCCAGCAGCTTATGGGGCGGATACCAAGAGACCCAGTACTTC
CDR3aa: CASSLWGGYQETQYF

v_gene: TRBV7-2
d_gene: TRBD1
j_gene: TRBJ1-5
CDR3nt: TGTGCCAGCAGCAGACAGGGTAGGAGCAATCAGCCCCAGCATTTT
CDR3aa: CASSRQGRSNQPQHF

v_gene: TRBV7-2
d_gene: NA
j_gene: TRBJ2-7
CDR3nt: TGTGCCAGCAGCTTACGACACGGGACTTCCAACGAGCAGTACTTC
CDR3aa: CASSLRHGTSNEQYF

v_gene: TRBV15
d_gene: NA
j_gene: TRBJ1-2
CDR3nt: TGTGCCACCAGCAGAGCCCGAATCGAGGGGGGCACTAACTATGGCTACACCTTC
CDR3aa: CATSRARIEGGTNYGYTF

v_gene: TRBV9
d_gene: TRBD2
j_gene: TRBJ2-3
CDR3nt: TGTGCCAGCAGCCCAGCGGGGGGGCCCCCCACAGATACGCAGTATTTT
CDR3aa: CASSPAGGPPTDTQYF

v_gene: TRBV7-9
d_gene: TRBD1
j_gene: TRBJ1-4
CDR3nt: TGTGCCAGCAGCCCCGGGACAGGGGTTGAAAAACTGTTTTTT
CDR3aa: CASSPGTGVEKLFF

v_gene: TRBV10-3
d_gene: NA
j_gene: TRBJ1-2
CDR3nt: TGTGCCATCAGTGACCCATCCCTCGACAGAAACTATGGCTACACCTTC
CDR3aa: CAISDPSLDRNYGYTF